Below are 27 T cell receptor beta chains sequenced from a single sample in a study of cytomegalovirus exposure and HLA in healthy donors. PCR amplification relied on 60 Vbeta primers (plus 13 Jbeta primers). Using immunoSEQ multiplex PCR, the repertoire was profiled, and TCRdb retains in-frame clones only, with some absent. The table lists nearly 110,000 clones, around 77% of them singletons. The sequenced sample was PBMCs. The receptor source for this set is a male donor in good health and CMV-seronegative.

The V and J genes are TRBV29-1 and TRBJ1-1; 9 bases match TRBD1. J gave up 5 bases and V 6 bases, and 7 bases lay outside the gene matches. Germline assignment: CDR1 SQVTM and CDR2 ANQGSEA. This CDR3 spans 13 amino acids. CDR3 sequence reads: CSVSRDRDTEAFF. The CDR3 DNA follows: TGCAGCGTATCACGGGACAGGGATACTGAAGCTTTCTTT.

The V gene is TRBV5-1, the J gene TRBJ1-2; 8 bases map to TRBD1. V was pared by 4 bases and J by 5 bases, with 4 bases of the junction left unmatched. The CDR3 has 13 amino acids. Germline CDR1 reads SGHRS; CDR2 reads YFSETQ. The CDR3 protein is CASSGQGWYGYTF. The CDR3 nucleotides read TGCGCCAGCAGCGGACAGGGCTGGTATGGCTACACCTTC. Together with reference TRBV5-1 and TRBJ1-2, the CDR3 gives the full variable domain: KAGVTQTPRYLIKTRGQQVTLSCSPISGHRSVSWYQQTPGQGLQFLFEYFSETQRNKGNFPGRFSGRQFSNSRSEMNVSTLELGDSALYLCASSGQGWYGYTFGSGTRLTVV.

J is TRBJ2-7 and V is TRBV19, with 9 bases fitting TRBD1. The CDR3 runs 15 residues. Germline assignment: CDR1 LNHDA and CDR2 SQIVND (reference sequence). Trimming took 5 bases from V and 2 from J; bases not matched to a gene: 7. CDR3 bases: TGTGCCAGTAGTTCAACAGGGGGCTTTCCCTACGAGCAGTACTTC. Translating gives CASSSTGGFPYEQYF.

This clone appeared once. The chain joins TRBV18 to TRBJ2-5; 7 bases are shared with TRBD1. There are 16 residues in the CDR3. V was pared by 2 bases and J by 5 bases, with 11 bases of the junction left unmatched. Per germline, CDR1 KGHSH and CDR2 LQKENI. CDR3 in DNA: TGTGCCAGCTCACCATCGACAGGGAGTAGGTCCGAGACCCAGTACTTC. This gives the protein CASSPSTGSRSETQYF.

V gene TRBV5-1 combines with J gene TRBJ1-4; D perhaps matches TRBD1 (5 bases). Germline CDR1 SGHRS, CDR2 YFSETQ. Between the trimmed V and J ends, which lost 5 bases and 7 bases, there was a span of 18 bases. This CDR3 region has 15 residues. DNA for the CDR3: TGCGCCAGCAGAGTCGACGACAGAAGAGGTGAAAAACTGTTTTTT. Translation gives CASRVDDRRGEKLFF.

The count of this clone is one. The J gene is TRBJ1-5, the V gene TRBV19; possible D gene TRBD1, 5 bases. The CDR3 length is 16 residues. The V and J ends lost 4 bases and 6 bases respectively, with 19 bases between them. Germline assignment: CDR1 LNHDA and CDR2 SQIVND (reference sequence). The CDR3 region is CASSTYSQGNGQPQHF. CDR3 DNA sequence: TGTGCCAGTAGTACCTACTCCCAGGGAAACGGTCAGCCCCAGCATTTT.

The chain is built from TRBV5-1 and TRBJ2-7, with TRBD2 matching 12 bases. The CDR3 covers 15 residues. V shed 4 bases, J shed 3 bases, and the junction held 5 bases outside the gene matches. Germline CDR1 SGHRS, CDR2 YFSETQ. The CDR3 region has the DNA TGCGCCAGCAGCGGAAGGACTAGCGGGATCTACGAGCAGTACTTC. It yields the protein CASSGRTSGIYEQYF.

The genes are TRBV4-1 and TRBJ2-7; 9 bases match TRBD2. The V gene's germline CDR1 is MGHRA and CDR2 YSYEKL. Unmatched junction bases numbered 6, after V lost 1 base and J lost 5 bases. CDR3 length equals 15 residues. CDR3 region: CASSQAYLAGDEQYF. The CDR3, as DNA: TGCGCCAGCAGCCAAGCCTACTTAGCGGGAGACGAGCAGTACTTC.

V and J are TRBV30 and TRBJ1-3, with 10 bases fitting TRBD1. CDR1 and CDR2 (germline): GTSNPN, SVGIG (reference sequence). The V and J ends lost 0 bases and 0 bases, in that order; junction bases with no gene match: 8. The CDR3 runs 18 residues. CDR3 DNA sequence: TGTGCCTGGAGTGTGGAATTTGGACAGGGGGACTCTGGAAACACCATATATTTT. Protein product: CAWSVEFGQGDSGNTIYF.

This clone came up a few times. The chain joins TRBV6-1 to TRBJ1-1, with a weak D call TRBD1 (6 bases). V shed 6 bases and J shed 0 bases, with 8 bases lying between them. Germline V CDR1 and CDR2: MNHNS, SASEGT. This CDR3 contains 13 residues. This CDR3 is CASRGQMNTEAFF. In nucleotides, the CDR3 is TGTGCCAGCAGGGGACAAATGAACACTGAAGCTTTCTTT.

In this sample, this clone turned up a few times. CDR3: CASSPTDSRSYNEQFF. The CDR3, as DNA: TGTGCCAGCAGCCCTACGGACTCCCGCTCCTACAATGAGCAGTTCTTC. V and J are TRBV14 and TRBJ2-1, with D maybe TRBD2 (5 bases). CDR1 and CDR2 (germline): SGHDN, FVKESK. Trimming stripped 4 bases from V and 0 bases from J, with 13 bases between. The length of the CDR3 is 16 residues. The variable domain in full, with the rest retrieved from reference TRBV14 and TRBJ2-1, is EAGVTQFPSHSVIEKGQTVTLRCDPISGHDNLYWYRRVMGKEIKFLLHFVKESKQDESGMPNNRFLAERTGGTYSTLKVQPAELEDSGVYFCASSPTDSRSYNEQFFGPGTRLTVL.

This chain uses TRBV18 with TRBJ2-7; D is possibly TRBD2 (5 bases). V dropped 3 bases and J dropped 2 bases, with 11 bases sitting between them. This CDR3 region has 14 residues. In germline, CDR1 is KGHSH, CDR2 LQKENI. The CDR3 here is CASSPIGNTYEQYF. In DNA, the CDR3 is TGTGCCAGCTCACCGATCGGGAATACCTACGAGCAGTACTTC. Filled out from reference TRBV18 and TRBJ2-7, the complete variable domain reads NAGVMQNPRHLVRRRGQEARLRCSPMKGHSHVYWYRQLPEEGLKFMVYLQKENIIDESGMPKERFSAEFPKEGPSILRIQQVVRGDSAAYFCASSPIGNTYEQYFGPGTRLTVT.

The CDR3 spells CASSFGWLRSGELFF. CDR3 DNA sequence: TGTGCCAGCAGTTTCGGGTGGCTCCGTTCCGGGGAGCTGTTTTTT. The genes are TRBV27 and TRBJ2-2, with D unclear. Looked up from germline, CDR1 is MNHEY and CDR2 is SMNVEV (reference sequence). With 3 bases removed from V and 6 bases from J, the gap between germline ends came to 14 bases. This CDR3 spans 15 amino acids.

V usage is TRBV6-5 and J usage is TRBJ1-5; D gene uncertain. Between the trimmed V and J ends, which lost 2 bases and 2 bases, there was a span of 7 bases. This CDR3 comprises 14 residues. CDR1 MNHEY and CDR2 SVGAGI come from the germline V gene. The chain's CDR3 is CASSYGQRNQPQHF. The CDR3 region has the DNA TGTGCCAGCAGTTACGGGCAGCGCAATCAGCCCCAGCATTTT.

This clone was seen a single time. The CDR3 coding sequence is TGCGCCAGCAGCTTGAAGTTGGGAGTGGGGAGCCATGAGCAGTTCTTC. This translates into CASSLKLGVGSHEQFF. The gene calls are TRBV5-1 and TRBJ2-1, with D possibly matching TRBD2 (5 bases). The CDR3 covers 16 residues. The germline V gene has CDR1 SGHRS and CDR2 YFSETQ. Trimming took off 1 base at V and 8 bases at J, with 19 bases between the two ends. Using reference TRBV5-1 and TRBJ2-1 for the parts outside the CDR3, the full variable domain is KAGVTQTPRYLIKTRGQQVTLSCSPISGHRSVSWYQQTPGQGLQFLFEYFSETQRNKGNFPGRFSGRQFSNSRSEMNVSTLELGDSALYLCASSLKLGVGSHEQFFGPGTRLTVL.

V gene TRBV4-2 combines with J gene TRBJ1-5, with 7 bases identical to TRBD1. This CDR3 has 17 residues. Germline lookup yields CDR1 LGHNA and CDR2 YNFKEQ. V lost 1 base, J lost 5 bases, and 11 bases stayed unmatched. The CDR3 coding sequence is TGTGCCAGCAGCCAAGTACAGGGGAACGAAATCGATCAGCCCCAGCATTTT. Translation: CASSQVQGNEIDQPQHF.

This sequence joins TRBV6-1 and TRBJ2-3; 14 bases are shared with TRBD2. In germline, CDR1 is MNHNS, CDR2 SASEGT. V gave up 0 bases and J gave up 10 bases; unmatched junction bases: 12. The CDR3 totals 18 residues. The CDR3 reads CASSEARTSGRTGDPQYF. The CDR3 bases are TGTGCCAGCAGTGAAGCCCGGACTAGCGGGAGGACCGGGGATCCGCAGTATTTT.

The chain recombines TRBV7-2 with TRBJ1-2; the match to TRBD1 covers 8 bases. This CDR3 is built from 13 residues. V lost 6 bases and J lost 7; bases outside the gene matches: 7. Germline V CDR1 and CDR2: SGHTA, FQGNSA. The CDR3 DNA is TGTGCCAGCAGACGAGACAGGGGCGGTGGCTACACCTTC. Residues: CASRRDRGGGYTF.

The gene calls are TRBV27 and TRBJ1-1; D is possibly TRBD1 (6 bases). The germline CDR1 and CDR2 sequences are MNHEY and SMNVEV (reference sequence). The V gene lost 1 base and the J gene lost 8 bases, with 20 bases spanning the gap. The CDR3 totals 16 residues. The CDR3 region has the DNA TGTGCCAGCAGTTTATTATTTCGGACAGTCCCACGAGAAGCTTTCTTT. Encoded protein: CASSLLFRTVPREAFF.

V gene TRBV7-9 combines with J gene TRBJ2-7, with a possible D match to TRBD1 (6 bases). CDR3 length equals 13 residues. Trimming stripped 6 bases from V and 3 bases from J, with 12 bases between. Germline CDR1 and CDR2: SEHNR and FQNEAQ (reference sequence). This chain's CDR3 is CASSRTGNYEQYF. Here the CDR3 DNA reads TGTGCCAGCAGTCGAACAGGGAACTACGAGCAGTACTTC.

The CDR3 spells CASSKASGTSYEQYF. CDR3 nucleotide sequence: TGTGCCAGTAGTAAGGCTAGCGGGACCTCCTACGAGCAGTACTTC. V and J are TRBV19 and TRBJ2-7, with 9 bases fitting TRBD2. CDR1 and CDR2 (germline): LNHDA, SQIVND (reference sequence). The V and J ends lost 4 bases and 0 bases, in that order; junction bases with no gene match: 4. The CDR3 loop spans 15 amino acids.

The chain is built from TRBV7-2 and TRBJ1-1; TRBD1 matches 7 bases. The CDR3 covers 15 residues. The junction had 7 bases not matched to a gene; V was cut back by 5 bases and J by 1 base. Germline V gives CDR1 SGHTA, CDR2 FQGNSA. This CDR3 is CASSPRQGRNTEAFF. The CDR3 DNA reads TGTGCCAGCAGCCCTCGACAGGGTAGGAACACTGAAGCTTTCTTT.

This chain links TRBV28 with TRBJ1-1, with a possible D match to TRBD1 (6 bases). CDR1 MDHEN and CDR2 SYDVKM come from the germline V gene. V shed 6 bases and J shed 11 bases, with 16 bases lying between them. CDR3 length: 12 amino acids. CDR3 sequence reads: CASRTGGGLAFF. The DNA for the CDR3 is TGTGCCAGCAGGACCGGGGGGGGGCTGGCTTTCTTT.

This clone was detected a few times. The CDR3 region is CASSPRSEEQFF. CDR3 coding DNA: TGTGCCAGCAGCCCTAGGAGCGAGGAGCAGTTCTTC. This rearrangement joins TRBV27 to TRBJ2-1, with no clear D. The germline V and J ends were trimmed by 6 bases and 10 bases, with 13 bases remaining between them. Germline-derived CDR1 and CDR2 are MNHEY and SMNVEV (reference sequence). This CDR3 spans 12 amino acids.

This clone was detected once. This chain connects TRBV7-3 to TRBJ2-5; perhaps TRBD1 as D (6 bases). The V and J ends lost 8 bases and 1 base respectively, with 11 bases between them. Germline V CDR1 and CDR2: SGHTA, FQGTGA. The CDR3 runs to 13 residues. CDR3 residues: CASGRTAQETQYF. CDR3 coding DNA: TGTGCCAGCGGCAGGACAGCCCAAGAGACCCAGTACTTC.

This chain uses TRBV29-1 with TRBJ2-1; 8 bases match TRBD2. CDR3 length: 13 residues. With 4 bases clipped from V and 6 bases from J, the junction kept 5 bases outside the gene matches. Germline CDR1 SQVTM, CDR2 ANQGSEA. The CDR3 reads CSVGRSGSNEQFF. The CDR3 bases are TGCAGCGTTGGGCGAAGCGGGAGCAATGAGCAGTTCTTC.

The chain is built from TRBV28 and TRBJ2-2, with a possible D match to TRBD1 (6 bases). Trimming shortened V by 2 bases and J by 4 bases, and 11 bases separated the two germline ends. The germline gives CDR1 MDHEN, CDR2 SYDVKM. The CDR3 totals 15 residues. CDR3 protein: CASSLAGAGTGELFF. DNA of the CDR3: TGTGCCAGCAGTTTAGCAGGGGCGGGCACCGGGGAGCTGTTTTTT.